Shown below are 11 T cell receptor beta chains from a single sample sequenced in a study of molecular identifiers for immune sequencing clone quantification. TCRdb re-called the PCR reads through MiXCR, storing one row per CDR3 protein. The table lists approximately 500,000 distinct CDR3 sequences, about a fifth of them singletons. The sample taken for sequencing was naive CD8+ T cells from blood, with Jurkat cell RNA spiked in. Documented subset: FACS-sorted CD8+CD4-CCR7+CD45RA+ naive T cells. The receptors originated from a human donor in good health. Some libraries in this study had Jurkat cell RNA spiked in.

This chain links TRBV12-3 or TRBV12-4 with TRBJ1-5; tentative D call: TRBD1 (5 bases). The CDR3 contains 14 residues. V was pared by 2 bases and J by 6 bases, with 11 bases between. CDR3 region: CASSLFAGVQPQHF. The CDR3 nucleotides are TGTGCCAGCAGTTTATTTGCGGGGGTTCAGCCCCAGCATTTT.

About this clonotype itself: A single base separates this from a much larger clone, so it may be a read error. The chain uses TRBV28 and TRBJ1-5, with unresolved D. From germline, CDR1 is MDHEN and CDR2 SYDVKM. The CDR3 sequence is 14 residues long. Trimming removed 1 base at V and 1 base at J, with 5 bases between. CDR3 sequence: CASSLLVSNQPQHF. DNA of the CDR3: TGTGCCAGCAGTTTATTGGTGAGCAATCAGCCCCAGCATTTT.

This clonotype has a count of ten or more. The rearrangement uses TRBV5-4 and TRBJ2-5; D may correspond to TRBD1 or TRBD2 (5 bases each). V was clipped by 4 bases and J by 5 bases, with 15 bases between them. Germline assignment: CDR1 SGHNT and CDR2 YYREEE (reference sequence). CDR3 length: 14 amino acids. The CDR3 region has the DNA TGTGCCAGCAGCCCCGCGGGCAGGGAGGAGACCCAGTACTTC. This encodes CASSPAGREETQYF.

V usage is TRBV10-3 and J usage is TRBJ1-6; D is unresolved. The V gene's germline CDR1 is ENHRY and CDR2 SYGVKD. This CDR3 is 12 amino acids long. V was shortened by 3 bases and J by 7 bases, with 4 bases between the two germline ends. CDR3 region: CAISDLNSPLHF. The CDR3 nucleotides read TGTGCCATCAGTGACTTAAATTCACCCCTCCACTTT.

CDR3 sequence (DNA): TGTGCTAGTGGTGGCCGGGACAGAGGATTATATGGCTACACCTTC. This encodes CASGGRDRGLYGYTF. The rearrangement joins TRBV12-5 to TRBJ1-2, with TRBD1 matching 7 bases. V dropped 5 bases and J dropped 5; count of bases not matched to a gene: 11. Germline V CDR1 and CDR2: LGHNT, FRNRAP. The CDR3 sequence is 15 residues long. Full variable domain (rest looked up from reference TRBV12-5 and TRBJ1-2): DARVTQTPRHKVTEMGQEVTMRCQPILGHNTVFWYRQTMMQGLELLAYFRNRAPLDDSGMPKDRFSAEMPDATLATLKIQPSEPRDSAVYFCASGGRDRGLYGYTFGSGTRLTVV.

CDR3 in DNA: TGCAGCGTTATGGGGGAAATAAGCCTTAATGAGCAGTTCTTC. As protein: CSVMGEISLNEQFF. V gene TRBV29-1 combines with J gene TRBJ2-1; D could derive from TRBD1 or TRBD2 (5 bases each). The germline V gene encodes CDR1 SQVTM and CDR2 ANQGSEA. The CDR3 is made up of 14 amino acids. V lost 5 bases and J lost 7, with 18 bases in between.

On this clonotype itself: One end of the junction does not line up with germline, which may come from a read error. The chain joins TRBV27 to TRBJ2-7; 8 bases line up with TRBD1. The CDR3 contains 14 residues. Germline V CDR1 and CDR2: MNHEY, SMNVEV (reference sequence). The DNA of the CDR3 is TGTGCCAGCAGCTCACAGGGGGTTTCCTACGGGCAGTACTTC. Translating it yields CASSSQGVSYGQYF.

This clonotype was seen a few times. This sequence joins TRBV4-3 and TRBJ2-7; 8 bases fit TRBD2. CDR3 length equals 17 residues. The trim removed 1 base at V and 4 bases at J, leaving 12 bases unmatched. In germline, CDR1 is LGHNA, CDR2 YSLEER. The CDR3 here is CASSQGGSGRGGYEQYF. CDR3 DNA: TGCGCCAGCAGCCAAGGGGGCAGCGGGAGAGGTGGGTACGAGCAGTACTTC.

This clonotype was seen repeatedly, ten times or more. The chain recombines TRBV29-1 with TRBJ2-7; D is possibly TRBD1 or TRBD2 (6 bases each). CDR1 is SQVTM and CDR2 is ANQGSEA in the germline V gene. The CDR3 is 13 amino acids. The V end was cut by 7 bases, the J end by 3 bases, with 16 bases between. The CDR3 spells CSAQGGSDYEQYF. The CDR3 region has the DNA TGCAGCGCCCAAGGGGGGTCTGACTACGAGCAGTACTTC.

This clonotype was seen at least ten times. The chain combines TRBV20-1 with TRBJ1-5; 8 nucleotides match TRBD1. Losses at the gene ends were 0 bases for V and 1 base for J; bases not matched to a gene: 14. The germline V gene has CDR1 DFQATT and CDR2 SNEGSKA (reference sequence). The length of the CDR3 is 19 residues. CDR3 residues: CSARDWDRTFTPSNQPQHF. The CDR3 DNA is TGCAGTGCTAGAGATTGGGACAGGACATTCACTCCCAGCAATCAGCCCCAGCATTTT.

This clonotype was counted a few times. The J gene is TRBJ2-1, the V gene TRBV4-1, with 7 bases matching TRBD1. The ends lost 4 bases at V and 9 bases at J; junction bases unmatched: 3. CDR3 size: 12 residues. Germline V lookup: CDR1 MGHRA, CDR2 YSYEKL. The CDR3 coding sequence is TGCGCCAGCAGCCCGACAGGGCTTGAGCAGTTCTTC. Translated: CASSPTGLEQFF.